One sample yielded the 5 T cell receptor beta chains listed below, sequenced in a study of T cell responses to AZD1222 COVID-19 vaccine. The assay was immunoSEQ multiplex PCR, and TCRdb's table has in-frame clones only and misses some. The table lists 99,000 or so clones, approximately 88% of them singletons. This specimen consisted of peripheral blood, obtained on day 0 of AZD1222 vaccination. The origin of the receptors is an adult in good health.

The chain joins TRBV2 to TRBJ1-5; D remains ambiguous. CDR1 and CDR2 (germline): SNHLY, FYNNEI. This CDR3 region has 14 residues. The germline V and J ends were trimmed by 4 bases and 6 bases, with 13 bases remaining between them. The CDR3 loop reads CASSVTGFGQPQHF. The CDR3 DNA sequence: TGTGCCAGCAGTGTTACGGGTTTCGGTCAGCCCCAGCATTTT.

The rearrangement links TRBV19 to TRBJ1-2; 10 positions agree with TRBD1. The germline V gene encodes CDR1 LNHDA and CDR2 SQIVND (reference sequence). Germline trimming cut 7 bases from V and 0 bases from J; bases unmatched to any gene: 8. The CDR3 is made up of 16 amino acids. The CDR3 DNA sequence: TGTGCCAGTATTCCCTCCGGGACAGGGGCTAACTATGGCTACACCTTC. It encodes CASIPSGTGANYGYTF. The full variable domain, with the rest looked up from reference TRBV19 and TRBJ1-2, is DGGITQSPKYLFRKEGQNVTLSCEQNLNHDAMYWYRQDPGQGLRLIYYSQIVNDFQKGDIAEGYSVSREKKESFPLTVTSAQKNPTAFYLCASIPSGTGANYGYTFGSGTRLTVV.

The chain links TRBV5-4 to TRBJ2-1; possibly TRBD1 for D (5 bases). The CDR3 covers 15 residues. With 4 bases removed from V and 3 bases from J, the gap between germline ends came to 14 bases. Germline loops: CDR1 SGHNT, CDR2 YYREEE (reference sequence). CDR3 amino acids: CASSLRQTLYNEQFF. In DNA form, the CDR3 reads TGTGCCAGCAGCCTTCGACAGACCCTCTACAATGAGCAGTTCTTC.

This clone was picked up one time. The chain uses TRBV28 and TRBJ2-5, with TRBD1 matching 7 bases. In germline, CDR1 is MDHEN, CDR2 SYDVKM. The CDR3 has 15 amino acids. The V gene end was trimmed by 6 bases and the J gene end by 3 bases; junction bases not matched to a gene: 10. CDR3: CASSHSKGAKETQYF. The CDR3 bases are TGTGCCAGCAGCCACTCAAAGGGGGCGAAAGAGACCCAGTACTTC.

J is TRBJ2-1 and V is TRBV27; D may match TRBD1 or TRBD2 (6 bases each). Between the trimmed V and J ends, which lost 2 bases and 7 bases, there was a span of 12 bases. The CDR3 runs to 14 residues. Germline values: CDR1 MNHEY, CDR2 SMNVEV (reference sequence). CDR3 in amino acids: CASSLRGARNEQFF. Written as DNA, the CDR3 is TGTGCCAGCAGTTTAAGGGGGGCGCGGAATGAGCAGTTCTTC.